The next 6 T cell receptor beta chains were all read from a single sample in a study of breast tumors, draining lymph nodes, adjacent tissues. MiXCR was run by TCRdb on the multiplex PCR reads, yielding one entry per CDR3 protein. The sample lists about 200,000 distinct CDR3 sequences, under 40% occurring once. Breast cancer patients provided tissue from their axillary draining lymph nodes. Sequenced material: axillary lymph node tissue. Receptors were obtained from a female donor with breast cancer. Some clones in this sample may be carry-over from other donors' samples.

This clonotype was recorded many times. The chain is built from TRBV10-2 and TRBJ1-4; unclear D gene. Deletions cut 6 bases from V and 8 bases from J, with 16 bases between. From germline, CDR1 is WSHSY and CDR2 SAAADI. CDR3 length: 14 residues. CDR3: CASRHGPQWEKLFF. Here the CDR3 DNA reads TGCGCCAGCAGGCACGGGCCCCAGTGGGAAAAACTGTTTTTT.

Ten or more counts support this clonotype. The chain recombines TRBV5-6 with TRBJ2-2; D is possibly TRBD2 (6 bases). CDR1 is SGHDT and CDR2 is YYEEEE in the germline V gene. V was pared by 5 bases and J by 4 bases, with 12 bases between. This CDR3 comprises 14 residues. The CDR3 DNA follows: TGTGCCAGCAGTTCGACTAGTGCCACCGGGGAGCTGTTTTTT. This codes for CASSSTSATGELFF.

This clonotype was recorded a few times. The chain's CDR3 is CASSQDLAGTYNEQFF. The CDR3 nucleotides read TGTGCCAGCAGCCAAGATTTAGCGGGGACCTACAATGAGCAGTTCTTC. The chain joins TRBV3-1 to TRBJ2-1, with 8 bases aligning to TRBD2. Germline-derived CDR1 and CDR2 are LGHDT and YNNKEL (reference sequence). There are 16 residues in the CDR3. Trimming took 0 bases from V and 2 from J; bases not matched to a gene: 3.

In its sample, this clonotype was seen many times. V and J are TRBV7-2 and TRBJ2-1, with 7 bases matching TRBD2. The CDR3 is made up of 16 amino acids. With 1 base clipped from V and 9 bases from J, the junction kept 12 bases outside the gene matches. Germline V gene lookup returns CDR1 SGHTA and CDR2 FQGNSA. The CDR3 spells CASSLVSLASGGEQFF. The CDR3 DNA follows: TGTGCCAGCAGCTTAGTTAGTCTGGCTAGCGGTGGTGAGCAGTTCTTC. Based on the CDR3 plus reference TRBV7-2 and TRBJ2-1, the full variable domain is GAGVSQSPSNKVTEKGKDVELRCDPISGHTALYWYRQSLGQGLEFLIYFQGNSAPDKSGLPSDRFSAERTGGSVSTLTIQRTQQEDSAVYLCASSLVSLASGGEQFFGPGTRLTVL.

The chain is built from TRBV24-1 and TRBJ1-4; 9 positions agree with TRBD1. Germline V gene sequence: CDR1 KGHDR, CDR2 SFDVKD. The CDR3 has 14 residues. Germline trimming cut 4 bases from V and 7 bases from J; bases unmatched to any gene: 3. CDR3 sequence: CATSDLGQGEKLFF. CDR3 coding DNA: TGTGCCACCAGTGACCTGGGACAGGGTGAAAAACTGTTTTTT.

This clonotype was seen many times. V usage is TRBV29-1 and J usage is TRBJ1-3; a possible D gene is TRBD1 (5 bases). The CDR3 loop spans 14 amino acids. V was cut by 7 bases and J by 1 base, with 14 bases left in between. Germline lookup yields CDR1 SQVTM and CDR2 ANQGSEA. CDR3 amino acids: CSAHGGISGNTIYF. CDR3 in DNA: TGCAGCGCACACGGGGGGATATCTGGAAACACCATATATTTT.